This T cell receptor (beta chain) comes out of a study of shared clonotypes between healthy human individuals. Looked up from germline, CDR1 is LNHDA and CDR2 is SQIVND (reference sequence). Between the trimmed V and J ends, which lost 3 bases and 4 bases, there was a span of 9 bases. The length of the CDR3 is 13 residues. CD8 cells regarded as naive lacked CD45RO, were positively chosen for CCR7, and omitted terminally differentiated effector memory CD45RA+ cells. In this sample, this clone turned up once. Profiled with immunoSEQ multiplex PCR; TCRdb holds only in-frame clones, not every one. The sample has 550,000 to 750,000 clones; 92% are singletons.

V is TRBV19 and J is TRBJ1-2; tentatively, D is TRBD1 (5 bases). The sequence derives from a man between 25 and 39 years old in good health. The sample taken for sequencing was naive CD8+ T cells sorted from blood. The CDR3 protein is CASSMGVSYGYTF. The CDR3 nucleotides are TGTGCCAGTAGTATGGGGGTCAGCTATGGCTACACCTTC.